The clone carrying this T cell receptor beta chain has just a few counts. The antigen remains undetermined. These data originate in a study of post-analysis software for immune sequencing data. At the level of the study: The patients showed relapsing-remitting, secondary progressive and progressive-relapsing multiple sclerosis courses.

TCR beta cDNA libraries had unique molecular identifiers. From roughly 1 to 10 million T cells, 400,000 to 550,000 cDNA molecules were obtained. TCRdb independently ran MiXCR on the PCR reads; one entry per CDR3 protein. This repertoire shows about 540,000 distinct CDR3 sequences, around a third found once; its top ten account for approximately 6%. Overall study results and limits: Higher frequency in patients than in controls was seen for 5 or 6 TRBV segments, with TRBV5-6, TRBV5-1 and TRBV20-1 among them. Samples prepared in the same batch strongly co-clustered by F measure. Comparison with controls showed significantly lower normalized Chao1 diversity in multiple sclerosis patients.

V trimming: 4 bases; J trimming: 5 bases; junction bases outside the gene matches: 8. The germline V gene encodes CDR1 SGHRS and CDR2 YFSETQ. This CDR3 region has 15 residues. The source of this sequence is a girl younger than 18 with multiple sclerosis. The genes are TRBV5-1 and TRBJ1-2; TRBD1 aligns across 10 bases. Specimen: blood. CDR3 residues: CASSPGDRGSYGYTF. The CDR3 region has the DNA TGCGCCAGCAGCCCCGGGGACAGGGGAAGTTATGGCTACACCTTC.